Below, one T cell receptor (beta chain) is given with its context. The data stem from a study of blood T cell repertoires in COVID-19. Study as a whole: Both acute and convalescent COVID-19 samples were obtained from the United States, Italy and Spain. Sources were T cells, B-cell-depleted T cells, or PBMCs; the material itself was cDNA or gDNA.

Germline CDR1 reads MNHEY; CDR2 reads SVGAGI. V dropped 6 bases and J dropped 6; count of bases not matched to a gene: 10. This CDR3 has 14 amino acids. Original data processing: Reference gene primers were amplified, and this amplification served to estimate nucleated cell counts. TCRdb's table, derived via immunoSEQ multiplex PCR, lists solely in-frame clones and lacks some. That table supplies the V and J calls and clone size; D and trimming were determined from the DNA. The sample contains hundreds of thousands of clones, 89% of which appear only once. The sequencing input was peripheral blood. This chain uses TRBV6-5 with TRBJ1-1; 7 bases align to TRBD1. The clonotype comes from a man in his forties with acute or convalescent COVID-19. CDR3 residues: CASRRTGAQAEAFF. In DNA form, the CDR3 reads TGTGCCAGCAGGAGAACAGGGGCTCAGGCTGAAGCTTTCTTT.